This T cell receptor (beta chain) was captured by sequencing in a study of vaccination and CD4 T cells after COVID-19. Whole-study findings and limits: A nonsignificant median increase from about 20 to 38 SARS-CoV-2-reactive clonotypes was observed.

The Oncomine TCR Beta short-read assay generated sequence data from the DNA of cultured CD4+ T cells. Investigators obtained genomic DNA by extraction from cultured CD4+ T cells. TCRdb redid the calling of the PCR reads with MiXCR, one entry per CDR3 protein. Among roughly 14,000 distinct CDR3 sequences listed, roughly 36% were seen once. The treatment denotes: roughly nine-day PBMC culture with coronavirus spike peptide pools or control peptides (ViraFEST assay). Expansion of antigen-specific T cells with peptide pools by ViraFEST preceded sequencing of TCRs. This clonotype showed up just a few times. Antigen: not known. The TCR sequence derives from a human donor with COVID-19. Sequences were obtained from cultured CD4+ T cells from blood.

The CDR3 protein is CASSFPGGGTEAFF. CDR3 nucleotide sequence: TGTGCCAGCAGCTTTCCAGGGGGTGGGACTGAAGCTTTCTTT. The rearrangement uses TRBV7-9 and TRBJ1-1; TRBD1 matches at 7 bases. The V segment lost 3 bases and the J segment 5 bases; nucleotides outside the gene matches: 6. Germline assignment: CDR1 SEHNR and CDR2 FQNEAQ (reference sequence). The CDR3 contains 14 residues. Using reference TRBV7-9 and TRBJ1-1 for the parts outside the CDR3, the full variable domain is DTGVSQNPRHKITKRGQNVTFRCDPISEHNRLYWYRQTLGQGPEFLTYFQNEAQLEKSRLLSDRFSAERPKGSFSTLEIQRTEQGDSAMYLCASSFPGGGTEAFFGQGTRLTVV.